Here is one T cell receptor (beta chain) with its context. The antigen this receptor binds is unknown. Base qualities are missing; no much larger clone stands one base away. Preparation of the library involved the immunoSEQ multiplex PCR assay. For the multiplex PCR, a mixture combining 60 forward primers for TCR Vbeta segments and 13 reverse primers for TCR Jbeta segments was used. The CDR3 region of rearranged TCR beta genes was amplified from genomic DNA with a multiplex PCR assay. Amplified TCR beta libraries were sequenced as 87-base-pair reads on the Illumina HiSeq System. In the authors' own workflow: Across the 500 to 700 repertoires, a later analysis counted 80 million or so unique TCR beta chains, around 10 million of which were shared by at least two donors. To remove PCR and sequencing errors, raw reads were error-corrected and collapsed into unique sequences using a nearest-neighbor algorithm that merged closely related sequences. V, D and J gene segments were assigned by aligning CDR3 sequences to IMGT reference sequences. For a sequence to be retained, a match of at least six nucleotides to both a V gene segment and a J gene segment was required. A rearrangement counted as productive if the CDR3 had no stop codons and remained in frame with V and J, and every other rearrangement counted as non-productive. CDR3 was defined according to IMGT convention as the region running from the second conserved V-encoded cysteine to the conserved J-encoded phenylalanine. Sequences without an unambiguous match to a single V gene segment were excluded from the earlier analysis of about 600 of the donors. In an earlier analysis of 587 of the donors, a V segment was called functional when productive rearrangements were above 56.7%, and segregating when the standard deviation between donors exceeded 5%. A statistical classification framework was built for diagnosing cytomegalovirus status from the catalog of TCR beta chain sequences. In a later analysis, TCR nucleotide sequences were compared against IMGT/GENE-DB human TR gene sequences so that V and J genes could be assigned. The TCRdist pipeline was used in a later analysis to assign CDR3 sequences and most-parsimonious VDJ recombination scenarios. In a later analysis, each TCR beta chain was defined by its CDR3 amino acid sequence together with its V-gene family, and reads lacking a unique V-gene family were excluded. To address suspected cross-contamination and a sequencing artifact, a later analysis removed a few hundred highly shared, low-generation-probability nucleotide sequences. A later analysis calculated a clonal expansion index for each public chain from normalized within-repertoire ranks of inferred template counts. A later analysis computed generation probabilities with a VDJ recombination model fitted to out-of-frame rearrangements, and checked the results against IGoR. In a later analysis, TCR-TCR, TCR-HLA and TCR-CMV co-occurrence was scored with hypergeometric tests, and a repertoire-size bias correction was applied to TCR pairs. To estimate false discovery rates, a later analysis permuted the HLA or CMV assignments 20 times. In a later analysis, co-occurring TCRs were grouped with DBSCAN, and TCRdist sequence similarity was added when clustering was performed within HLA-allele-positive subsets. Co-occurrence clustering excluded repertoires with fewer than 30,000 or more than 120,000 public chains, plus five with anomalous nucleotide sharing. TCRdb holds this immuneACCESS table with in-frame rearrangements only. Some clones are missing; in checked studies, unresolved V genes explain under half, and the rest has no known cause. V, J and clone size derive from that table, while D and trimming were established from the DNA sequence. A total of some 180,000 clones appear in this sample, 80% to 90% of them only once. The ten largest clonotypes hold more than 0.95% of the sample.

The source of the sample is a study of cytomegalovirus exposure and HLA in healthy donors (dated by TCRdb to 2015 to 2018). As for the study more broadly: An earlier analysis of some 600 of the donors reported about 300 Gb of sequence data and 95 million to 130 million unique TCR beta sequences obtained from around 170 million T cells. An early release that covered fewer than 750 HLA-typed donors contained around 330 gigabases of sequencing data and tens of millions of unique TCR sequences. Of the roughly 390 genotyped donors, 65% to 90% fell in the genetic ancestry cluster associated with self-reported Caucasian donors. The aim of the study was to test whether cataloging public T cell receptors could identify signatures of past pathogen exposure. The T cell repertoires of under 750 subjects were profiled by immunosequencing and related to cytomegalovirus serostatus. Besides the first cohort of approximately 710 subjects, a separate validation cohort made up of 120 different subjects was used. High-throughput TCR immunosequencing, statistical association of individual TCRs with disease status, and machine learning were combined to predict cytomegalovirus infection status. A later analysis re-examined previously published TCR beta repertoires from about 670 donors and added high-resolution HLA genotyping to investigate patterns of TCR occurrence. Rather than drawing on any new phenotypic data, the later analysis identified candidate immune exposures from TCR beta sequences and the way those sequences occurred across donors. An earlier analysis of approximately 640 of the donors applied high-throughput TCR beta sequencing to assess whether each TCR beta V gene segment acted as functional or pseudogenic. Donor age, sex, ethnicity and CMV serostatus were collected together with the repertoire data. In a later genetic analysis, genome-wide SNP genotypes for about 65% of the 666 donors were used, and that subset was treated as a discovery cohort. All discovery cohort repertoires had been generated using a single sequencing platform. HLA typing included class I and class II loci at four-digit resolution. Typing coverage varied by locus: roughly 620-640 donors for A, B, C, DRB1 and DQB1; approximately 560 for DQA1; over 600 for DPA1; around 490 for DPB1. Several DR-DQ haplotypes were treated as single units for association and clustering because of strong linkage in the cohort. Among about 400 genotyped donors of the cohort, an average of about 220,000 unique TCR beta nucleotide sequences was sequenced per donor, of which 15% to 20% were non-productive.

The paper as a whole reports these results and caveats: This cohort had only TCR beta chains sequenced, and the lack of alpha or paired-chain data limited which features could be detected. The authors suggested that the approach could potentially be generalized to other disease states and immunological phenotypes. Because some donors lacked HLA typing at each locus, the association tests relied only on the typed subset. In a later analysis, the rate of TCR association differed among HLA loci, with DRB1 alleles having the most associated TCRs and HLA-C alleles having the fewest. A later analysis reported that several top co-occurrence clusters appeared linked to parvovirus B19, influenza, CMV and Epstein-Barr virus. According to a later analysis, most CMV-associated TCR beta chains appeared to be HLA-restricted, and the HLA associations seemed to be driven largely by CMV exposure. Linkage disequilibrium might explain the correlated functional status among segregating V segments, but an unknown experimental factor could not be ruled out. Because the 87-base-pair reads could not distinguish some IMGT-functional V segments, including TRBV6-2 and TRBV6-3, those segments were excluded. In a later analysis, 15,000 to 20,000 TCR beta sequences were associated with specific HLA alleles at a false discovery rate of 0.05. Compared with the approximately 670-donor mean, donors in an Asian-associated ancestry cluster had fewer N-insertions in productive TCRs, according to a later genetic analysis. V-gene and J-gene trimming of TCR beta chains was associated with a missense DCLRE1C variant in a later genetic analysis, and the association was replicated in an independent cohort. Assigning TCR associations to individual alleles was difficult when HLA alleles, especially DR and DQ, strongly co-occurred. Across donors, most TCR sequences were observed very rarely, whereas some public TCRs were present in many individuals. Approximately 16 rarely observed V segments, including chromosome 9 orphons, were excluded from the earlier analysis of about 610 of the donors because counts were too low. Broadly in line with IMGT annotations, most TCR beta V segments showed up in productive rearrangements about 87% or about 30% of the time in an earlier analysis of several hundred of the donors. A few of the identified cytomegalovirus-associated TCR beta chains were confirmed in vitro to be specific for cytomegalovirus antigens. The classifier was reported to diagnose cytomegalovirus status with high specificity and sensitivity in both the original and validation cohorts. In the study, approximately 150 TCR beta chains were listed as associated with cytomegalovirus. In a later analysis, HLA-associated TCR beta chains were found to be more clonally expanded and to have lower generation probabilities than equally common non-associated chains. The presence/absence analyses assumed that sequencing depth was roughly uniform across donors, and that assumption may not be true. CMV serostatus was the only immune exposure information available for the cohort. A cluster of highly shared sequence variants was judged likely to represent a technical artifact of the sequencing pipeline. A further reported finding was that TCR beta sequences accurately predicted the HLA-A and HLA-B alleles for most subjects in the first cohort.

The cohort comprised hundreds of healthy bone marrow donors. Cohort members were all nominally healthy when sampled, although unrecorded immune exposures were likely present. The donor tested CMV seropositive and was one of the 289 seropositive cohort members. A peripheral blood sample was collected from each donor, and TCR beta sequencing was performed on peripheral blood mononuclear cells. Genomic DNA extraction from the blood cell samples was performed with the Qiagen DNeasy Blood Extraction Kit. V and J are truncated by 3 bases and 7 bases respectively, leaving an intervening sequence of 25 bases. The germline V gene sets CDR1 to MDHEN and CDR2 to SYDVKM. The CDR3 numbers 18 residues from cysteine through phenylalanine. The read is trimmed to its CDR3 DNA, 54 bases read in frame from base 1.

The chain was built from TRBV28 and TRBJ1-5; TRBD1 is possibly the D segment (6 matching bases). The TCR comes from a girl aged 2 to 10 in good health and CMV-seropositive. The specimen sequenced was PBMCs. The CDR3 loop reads CASSLIWYRDKERQPQHF. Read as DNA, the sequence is TGTGCCAGCAGTTTGATATGGTACCGGGACAAGGAGAGACAGCCCCAGCATTTT.